Shown below are 4 T cell receptor beta chains from a single sample sequenced in a study of response to subunit inactivated influenza vaccine (dated by TCRdb to 2016 to 2019). The library relied on RT-PCR. Sequencing was performed on an Illumina HiSeq 2500. The public reads were reprocessed in TCRdb via fastp at Q25 and MiXCR, keeping in-frame beta chains. Duplicate CDR3 protein sequences are folded into a single record with the most common DNA and genes. A total of about 780,000 distinct CDR3 sequences appear in this sample, about 18% of them only once. The ten largest clones take up roughly a tenth of the sample. Material: PBMCs from blood, obtained roughly 5 days after vaccination. These receptors originate from a man aged 45 to 65 who received an inactivated influenza vaccine. Donor details come from another sample of the same person, matched by shared clones.

This clonotype has only a few counts. This rearrangement joins TRBV30 to TRBJ1-5; 7 nucleotides align to TRBD1. CDR1 and CDR2 from the germline V gene are GTSNPN and SVGIG (reference sequence). V was pared by 4 bases and J by 6 bases, with 9 bases of the junction left unmatched. The CDR3 runs 14 residues. In DNA, the CDR3 is TGTGCCTGGACTGGAAAGGGGGCCTTTCAGCCCCAGCATTTT. Protein product: CAWTGKGAFQPQHF.

The J gene is TRBJ2-5, the V gene TRBV5-1; 10 bases align to TRBD2. The V and J ends lost 1 base and 5 bases, in that order; junction bases with no gene match: 8. The germline V gene encodes CDR1 SGHRS and CDR2 YFSETQ. The CDR3 spans 16 residues. The CDR3 sequence is CASSLSTSGARETQYF. The CDR3 DNA sequence: TGCGCCAGCAGCTTGTCAACTAGCGGGGCCAGGGAGACCCAGTACTTC. The whole variable domain, filled in from reference TRBV5-1 and TRBJ2-5, reads KAGVTQTPRYLIKTRGQQVTLSCSPISGHRSVSWYQQTPGQGLQFLFEYFSETQRNKGNFPGRFSGRQFSNSRSEMNVSTLELGDSALYLCASSLSTSGARETQYFGPGTRLLVL.

This clonotype was counted only a few times. The rearrangement uses TRBV7-8 and TRBJ2-1; 14 positions match TRBD2. CDR3 length: 18 residues. CDR1 is SGHVS and CDR2 is FQNEAQ in the germline V gene. The J segment lost 6 bases and the V segment lost 2 bases, leaving 9 bases of the junction unmatched. The CDR3 region has the DNA TGTGCCAGCAGCTTATCTTACACGGGACTAGCGGGAGTCAATGAGCAGTTCTTC. This translates into CASSLSYTGLAGVNEQFF.

The CDR3 nucleotides read TGCAGTGCTATCAGGGCCGGCACAGATACGCAGTATTTT. Translating it yields CSAIRAGTDTQYF. This sequence joins TRBV20-1 and TRBJ2-3; D perhaps matches TRBD1 (5 bases). The V end was cut by 4 bases, the J end by 1 base, with 9 bases between. The CDR3 consists of 13 residues. Germline assignment: CDR1 DFQATT and CDR2 SNEGSKA (reference sequence).